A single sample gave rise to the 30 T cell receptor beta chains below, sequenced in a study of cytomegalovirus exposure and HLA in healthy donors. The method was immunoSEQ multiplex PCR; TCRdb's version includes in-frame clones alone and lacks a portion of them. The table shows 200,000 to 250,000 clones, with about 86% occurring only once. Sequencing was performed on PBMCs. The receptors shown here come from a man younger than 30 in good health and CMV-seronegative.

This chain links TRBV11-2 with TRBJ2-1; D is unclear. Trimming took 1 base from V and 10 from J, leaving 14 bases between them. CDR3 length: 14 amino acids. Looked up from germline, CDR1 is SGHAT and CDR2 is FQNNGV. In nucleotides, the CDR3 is TGTGCCAGCAGCTTAGTCGTGGGCGCCTCAGAGCAGTTCTTC. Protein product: CASSLVVGASEQFF.

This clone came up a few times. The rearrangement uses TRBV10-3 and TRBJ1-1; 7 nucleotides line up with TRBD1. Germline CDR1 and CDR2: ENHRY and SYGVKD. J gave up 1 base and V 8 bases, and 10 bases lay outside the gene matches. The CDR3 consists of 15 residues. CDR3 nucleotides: TGTGCCATCCGGCGGGACAGTCCTGGGAACACTGAAGCTTTCTTT. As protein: CAIRRDSPGNTEAFF.

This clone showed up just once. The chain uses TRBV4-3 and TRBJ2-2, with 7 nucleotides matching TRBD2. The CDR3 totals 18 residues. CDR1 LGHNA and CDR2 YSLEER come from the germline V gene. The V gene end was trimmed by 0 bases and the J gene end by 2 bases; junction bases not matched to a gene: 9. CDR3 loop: CASSQDPVGGVNTGELFF. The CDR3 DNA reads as TGCGCCAGCAGCCAAGACCCGGTGGGGGGGGTCAACACCGGGGAGCTGTTTTTT.

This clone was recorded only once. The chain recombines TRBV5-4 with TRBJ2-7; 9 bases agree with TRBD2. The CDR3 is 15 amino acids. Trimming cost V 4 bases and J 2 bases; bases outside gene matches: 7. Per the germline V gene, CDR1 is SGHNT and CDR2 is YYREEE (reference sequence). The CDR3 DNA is TGTGCCAGCAGCCGAGCGGGGGGCCCCACCTACGAGCAGTACTTC. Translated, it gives CASSRAGGPTYEQYF.

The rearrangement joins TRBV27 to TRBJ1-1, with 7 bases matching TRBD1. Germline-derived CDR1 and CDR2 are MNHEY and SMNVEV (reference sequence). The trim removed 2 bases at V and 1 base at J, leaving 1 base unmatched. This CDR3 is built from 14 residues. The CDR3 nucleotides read TGTGCCAGCAGTTTACGACAGGGGAACACTGAAGCTTTCTTT. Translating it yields CASSLRQGNTEAFF.

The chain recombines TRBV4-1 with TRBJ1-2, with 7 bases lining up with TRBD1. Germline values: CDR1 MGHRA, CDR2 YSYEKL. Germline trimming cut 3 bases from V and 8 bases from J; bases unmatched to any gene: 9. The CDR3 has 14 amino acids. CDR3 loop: CASSHDRAIRGYTF. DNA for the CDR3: TGCGCCAGCAGCCATGACAGGGCGATAAGGGGCTACACCTTC.

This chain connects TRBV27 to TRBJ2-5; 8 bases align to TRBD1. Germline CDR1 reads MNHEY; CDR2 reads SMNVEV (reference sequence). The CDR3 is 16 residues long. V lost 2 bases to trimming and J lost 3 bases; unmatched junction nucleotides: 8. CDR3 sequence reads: CASSLAGGGSEETQYF. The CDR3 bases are TGTGCCAGCAGTTTAGCAGGGGGCGGTAGTGAAGAGACCCAGTACTTC.

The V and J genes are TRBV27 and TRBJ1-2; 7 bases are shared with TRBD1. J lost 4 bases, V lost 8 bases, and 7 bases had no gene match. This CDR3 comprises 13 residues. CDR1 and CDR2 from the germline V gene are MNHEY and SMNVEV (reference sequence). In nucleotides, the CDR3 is TGTGCCAGCCGACAGGACAGGTTCTATGGCTACACCTTC. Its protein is CASRQDRFYGYTF.

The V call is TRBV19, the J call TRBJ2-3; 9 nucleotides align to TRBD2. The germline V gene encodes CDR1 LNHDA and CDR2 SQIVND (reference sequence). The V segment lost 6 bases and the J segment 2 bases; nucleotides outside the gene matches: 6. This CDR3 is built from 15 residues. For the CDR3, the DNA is TGTGCCAGTAGCTATAGCGGGGGTGACACAGATACGCAGTATTTT. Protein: CASSYSGGDTDTQYF.

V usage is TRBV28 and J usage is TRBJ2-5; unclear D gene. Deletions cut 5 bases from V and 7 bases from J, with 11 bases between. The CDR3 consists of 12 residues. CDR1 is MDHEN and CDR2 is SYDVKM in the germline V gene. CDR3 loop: CASSEKTWTQYF. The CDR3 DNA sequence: TGTGCCAGCAGTGAAAAGACTTGGACCCAGTACTTC.

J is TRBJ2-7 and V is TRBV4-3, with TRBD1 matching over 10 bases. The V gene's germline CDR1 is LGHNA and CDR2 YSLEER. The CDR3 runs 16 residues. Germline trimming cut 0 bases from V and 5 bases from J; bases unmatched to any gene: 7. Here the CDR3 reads CASSQDLRQGADEQYF. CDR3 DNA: TGCGCCAGCAGCCAAGATTTGCGACAGGGGGCCGACGAGCAGTACTTC.

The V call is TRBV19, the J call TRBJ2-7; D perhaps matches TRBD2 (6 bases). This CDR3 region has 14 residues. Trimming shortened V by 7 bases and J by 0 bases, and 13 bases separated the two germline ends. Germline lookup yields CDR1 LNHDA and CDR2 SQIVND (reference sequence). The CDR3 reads CASNSGTRSYEQYF. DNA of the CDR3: TGTGCCAGTAACTCCGGGACTCGCTCCTACGAGCAGTACTTC.

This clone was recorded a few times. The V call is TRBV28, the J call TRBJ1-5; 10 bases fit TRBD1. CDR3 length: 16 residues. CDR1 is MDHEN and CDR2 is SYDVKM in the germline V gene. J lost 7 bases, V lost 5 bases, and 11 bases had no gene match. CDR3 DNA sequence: TGTGCCAGCAGTCCCTCGGGACAGGGGCTGTGGCAGCCCCAGCATTTT. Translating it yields CASSPSGQGLWQPQHF.

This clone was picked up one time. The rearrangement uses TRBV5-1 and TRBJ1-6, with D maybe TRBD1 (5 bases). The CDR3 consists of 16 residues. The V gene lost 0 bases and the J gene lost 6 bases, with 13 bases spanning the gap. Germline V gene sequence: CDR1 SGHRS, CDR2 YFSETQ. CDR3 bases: TGCGCCAGCAGCTTGGATAGTTCAGGGCTTAATTCACCCCTCCACTTT. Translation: CASSLDSSGLNSPLHF.

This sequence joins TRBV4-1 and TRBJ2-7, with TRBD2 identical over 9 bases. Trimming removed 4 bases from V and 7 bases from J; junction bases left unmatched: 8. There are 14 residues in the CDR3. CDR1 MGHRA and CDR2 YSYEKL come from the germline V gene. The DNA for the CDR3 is TGCGCCAGCAGCCCCGGGACTAGCTCCCTTGAGCAGTACTTC. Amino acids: CASSPGTSSLEQYF.

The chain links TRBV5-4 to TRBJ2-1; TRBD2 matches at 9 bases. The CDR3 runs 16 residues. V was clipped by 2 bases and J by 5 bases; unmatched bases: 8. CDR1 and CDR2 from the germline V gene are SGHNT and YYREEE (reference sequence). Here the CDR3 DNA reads TGTGCCAGCAGCTTCCTTGTGGCTAGCGGGGACAATGAGCAGTTCTTC. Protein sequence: CASSFLVASGDNEQFF.

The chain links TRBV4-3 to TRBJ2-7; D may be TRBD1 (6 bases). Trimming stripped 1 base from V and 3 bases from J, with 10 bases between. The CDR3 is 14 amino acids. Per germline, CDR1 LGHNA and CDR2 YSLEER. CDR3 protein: CASSQVTGNYEQYF. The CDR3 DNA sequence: TGCGCCAGCAGCCAAGTGACAGGCAACTACGAGCAGTACTTC.

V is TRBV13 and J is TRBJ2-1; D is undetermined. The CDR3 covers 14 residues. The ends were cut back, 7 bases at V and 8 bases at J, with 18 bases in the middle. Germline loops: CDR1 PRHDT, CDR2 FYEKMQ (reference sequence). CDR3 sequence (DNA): TGTGCCAGCACCGAGCTTCTTCGTTCCGATGAGCAGTTCTTC. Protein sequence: CASTELLRSDEQFF.

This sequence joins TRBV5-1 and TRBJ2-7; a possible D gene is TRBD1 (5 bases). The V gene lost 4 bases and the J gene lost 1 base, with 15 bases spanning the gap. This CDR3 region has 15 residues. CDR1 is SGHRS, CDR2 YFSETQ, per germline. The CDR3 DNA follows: TGCGCCAGCAGCCCCACAGGCCTTAGGTCCTACGAGCAGTACTTC. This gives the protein CASSPTGLRSYEQYF.

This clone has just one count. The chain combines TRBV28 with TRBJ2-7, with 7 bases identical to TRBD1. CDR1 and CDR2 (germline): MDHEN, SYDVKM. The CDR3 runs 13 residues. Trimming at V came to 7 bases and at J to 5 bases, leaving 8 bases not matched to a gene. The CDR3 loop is CASKGTDNNEQYF. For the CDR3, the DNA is TGTGCCAGCAAGGGGACAGACAATAACGAGCAGTACTTC.

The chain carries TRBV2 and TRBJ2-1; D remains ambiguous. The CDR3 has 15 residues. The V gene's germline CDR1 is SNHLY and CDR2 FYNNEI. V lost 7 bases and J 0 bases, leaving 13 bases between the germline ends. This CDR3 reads CASTIFRSSYNEQFF. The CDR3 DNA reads TGTGCCAGCACGATCTTTAGAAGCTCCTACAATGAGCAGTTCTTC.

CDR3 nucleotides: TGTGCTAGTGGCGGGAGTGGGACAGATACGCAGTATTTT. Its translation: CASGGSGTDTQYF. The J gene is TRBJ2-3, the V gene TRBV12-5; tentatively, D is TRBD2 (6 bases). Per germline, CDR1 LGHNT and CDR2 FRNRAP. With 6 bases removed from V and 3 bases from J, the gap between germline ends came to 10 bases. The CDR3 has 13 amino acids.

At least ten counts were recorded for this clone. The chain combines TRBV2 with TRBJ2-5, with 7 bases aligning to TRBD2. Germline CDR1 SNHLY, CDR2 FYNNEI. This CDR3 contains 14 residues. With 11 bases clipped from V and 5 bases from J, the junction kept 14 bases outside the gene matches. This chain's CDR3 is CASQGTIPRETQYF. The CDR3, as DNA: TGTGCCTCCCAAGGGACTATCCCTCGGGAGACCCAGTACTTC.

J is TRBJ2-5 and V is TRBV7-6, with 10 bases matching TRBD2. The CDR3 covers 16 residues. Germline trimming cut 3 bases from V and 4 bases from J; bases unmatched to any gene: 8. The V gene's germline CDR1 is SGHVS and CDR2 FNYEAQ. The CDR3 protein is CASSFTSGKVIETQYF. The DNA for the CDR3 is TGTGCCAGCAGCTTTACTAGCGGGAAAGTGATAGAGACCCAGTACTTC. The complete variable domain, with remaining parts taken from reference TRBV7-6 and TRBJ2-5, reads GAGVSQSPRYKVTKRGQDVALRCDPISGHVSLYWYRQALGQGPEFLTYFNYEAQQDKSGLPNDRFSAERPEGSISTLTIQRTEQRDSAMYRCASSFTSGKVIETQYFGPGTRLLVL.

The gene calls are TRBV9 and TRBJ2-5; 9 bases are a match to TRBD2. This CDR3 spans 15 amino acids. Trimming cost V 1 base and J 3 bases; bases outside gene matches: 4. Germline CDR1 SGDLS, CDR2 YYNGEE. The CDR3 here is CASSVSSGEKETQYF. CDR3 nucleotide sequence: TGTGCCAGCAGCGTATCTAGCGGGGAGAAAGAGACCCAGTACTTC.

The CDR3 DNA reads as TGCAGCGTCACCCTACCGGGGGAGGACCAAGAGACCCAGTACTTC. Translated, it gives CSVTLPGEDQETQYF. The chain combines TRBV29-1 with TRBJ2-5; D is perhaps TRBD2 (6 bases). The germline V gene has CDR1 SQVTM and CDR2 ANQGSEA. V was clipped by 6 bases and J by 0 bases, with 17 bases between them. The CDR3 length is 15 residues.

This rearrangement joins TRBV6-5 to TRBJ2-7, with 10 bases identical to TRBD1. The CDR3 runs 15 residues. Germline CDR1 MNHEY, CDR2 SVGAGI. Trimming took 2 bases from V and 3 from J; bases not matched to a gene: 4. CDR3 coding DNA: TGTGCCAGCAGTTACGGGACAGGGGACATCTACGAGCAGTACTTC. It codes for CASSYGTGDIYEQYF.

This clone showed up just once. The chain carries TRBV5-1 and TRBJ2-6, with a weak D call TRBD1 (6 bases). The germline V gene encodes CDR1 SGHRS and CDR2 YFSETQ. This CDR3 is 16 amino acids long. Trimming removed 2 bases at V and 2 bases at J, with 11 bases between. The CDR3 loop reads CASSLNRVAGANVLTF. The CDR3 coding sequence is TGCGCCAGCAGCTTAAACAGGGTTGCTGGGGCCAACGTCCTGACTTTC. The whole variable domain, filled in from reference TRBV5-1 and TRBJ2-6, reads KAGVTQTPRYLIKTRGQQVTLSCSPISGHRSVSWYQQTPGQGLQFLFEYFSETQRNKGNFPGRFSGRQFSNSRSEMNVSTLELGDSALYLCASSLNRVAGANVLTFGAGSRLTVL.

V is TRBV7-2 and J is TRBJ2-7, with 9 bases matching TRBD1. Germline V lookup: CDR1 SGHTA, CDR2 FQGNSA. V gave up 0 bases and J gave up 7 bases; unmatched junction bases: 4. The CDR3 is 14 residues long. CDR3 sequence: CASSLAGTGPEQYF. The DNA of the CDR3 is TGTGCCAGCAGCTTAGCGGGGACAGGGCCTGAGCAGTACTTC. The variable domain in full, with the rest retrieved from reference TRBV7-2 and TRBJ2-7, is GAGVSQSPSNKVTEKGKDVELRCDPISGHTALYWYRQSLGQGLEFLIYFQGNSAPDKSGLPSDRFSAERTGGSVSTLTIQRTQQEDSAVYLCASSLAGTGPEQYFGPGTRLTVT.

Here the CDR3 reads CASSQDPGLAGYNEQFF. CDR3 in DNA: TGCGCCAGCAGCCAAGATCCGGGACTAGCGGGGTACAATGAGCAGTTCTTC. The rearrangement links TRBV4-3 to TRBJ2-1; 13 bases are shared with TRBD2. The CDR3 contains 17 residues. CDR1 LGHNA and CDR2 YSLEER come from the germline V gene. J gave up 4 bases and V 0 bases, and 3 bases lay outside the gene matches.